A single T cell receptor (beta chain) is shown here with its context. Researchers ran the PCR with 60 Vbeta and 13 Jbeta primers. The repertoire was sequenced with immunoSEQ multiplex PCR; TCRdb's copy has only in-frame clones and lacks some. Of over 65,000 clones listed, under 80% are singletons. This sample stems from a study of cytomegalovirus exposure and HLA in healthy donors. The material sequenced was PBMCs. The clonotype comes from a woman aged 50 to 60 in good health and CMV-seropositive.

The CDR3 region has the DNA TGTGCCAGCAGCAAATTGACTAGCGGGGGAGAGACGCAGTATTTT. Protein sequence: CASSKLTSGGETQYF. The V call is TRBV28, the J call TRBJ2-3; TRBD2 matches 12 bases. From germline, CDR1 is MDHEN and CDR2 SYDVKM. The CDR3 is made up of 15 amino acids. V dropped 6 bases and J dropped 9; count of bases not matched to a gene: 10. Full variable domain (outside the CDR3, taken from reference TRBV28 and TRBJ2-3): DVKVTQSSRYLVKRTGEKVFLECVQDMDHENMFWYRQDPGLGLRLIYFSYDVKMKEKGDIPEGYSVSREKKERFSLILESASTNQTSMYLCASSKLTSGGETQYFGPGTRLTVL.